The clone carrying this TCR beta chain has ten or more counts. Its antigen is still unknown. Germline loops: CDR1 MNHEY, CDR2 SVGAGI. The CDR3 contains 14 residues. With 3 bases removed from V and 3 bases from J, the gap between germline ends came to 6 bases. This sample was included in a study of T cell repertoires in cytomegalovirus infection. TCRdb analysed the reads with MiXCR anew, one entry per CDR3 protein. The data contain 830,000 or so distinct CDR3 sequences, 30% to 35% of them singletons. The chain joins TRBV6-5 to TRBJ2-6; D not certain. The material was cultured CD8+ T cells from PBMCs, obtained from culture after CMV antigen stimulation. This receptor was obtained from a human donor in good health (CMV status not recorded). Some clones in this sample may be carry-over from other donors' samples. This chain's CDR3 is CASSYGVGANVLTF. In DNA, the CDR3 is TGTGCCAGCAGTTATGGGGTTGGGGCCAACGTCCTGACTTTC.